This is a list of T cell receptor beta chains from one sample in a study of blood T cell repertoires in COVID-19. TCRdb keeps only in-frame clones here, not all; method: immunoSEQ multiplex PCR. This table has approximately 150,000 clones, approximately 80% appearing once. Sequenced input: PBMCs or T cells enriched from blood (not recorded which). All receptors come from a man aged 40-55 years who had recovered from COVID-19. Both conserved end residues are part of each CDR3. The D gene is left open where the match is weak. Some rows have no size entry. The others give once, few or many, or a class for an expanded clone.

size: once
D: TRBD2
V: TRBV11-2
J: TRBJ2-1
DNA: TGTGCCAGCAGCTTGGAGCGGGGGCCCTACAATGAGCAGTTCTTC
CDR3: CASSLERGPYNEQFF

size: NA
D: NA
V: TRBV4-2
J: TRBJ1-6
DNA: TGTGCCAGCAGCCAAGATCGGACAGTCAACTATAATTCACCCCTCCACTTT
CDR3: CASSQDRTVNYNSPLHF

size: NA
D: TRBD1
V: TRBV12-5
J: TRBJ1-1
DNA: TGTGCTAGTGGTTTGGCCCGTCCCGGGACAGGAATGAACACTGAAGCTTTCTTT
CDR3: CASGLARPGTGMNTEAFF

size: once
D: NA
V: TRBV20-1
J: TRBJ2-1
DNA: TGCAGTGCCTTCGCACGGGGTGAGCAGTTCTTC
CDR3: CSAFARGEQFF

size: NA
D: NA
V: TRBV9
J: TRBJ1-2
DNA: TGTGCCAGCAGCGTAGGCAGGAATATCTATGGCTACACCTTC
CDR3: CASSVGRNIYGYTF

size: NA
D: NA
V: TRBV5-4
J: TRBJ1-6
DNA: TGTGCCAGCAGCTTGGTGGAGGGCAGCTCACCCCTCCACTTT
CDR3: CASSLVEGSSPLHF

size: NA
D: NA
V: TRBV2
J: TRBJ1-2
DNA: TGTGCCAGCAGTGCGGCAGGATGGGGCTACACCTTC
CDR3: CASSAAGWGYTF

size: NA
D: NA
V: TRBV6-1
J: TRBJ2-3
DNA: TGTGCCAGCAGTGAACTCGGCGGGTTTCGGTCAGATACGCAGTATTTT
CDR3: CASSELGGFRSDTQYF

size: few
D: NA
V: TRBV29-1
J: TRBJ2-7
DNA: TGCAGCGTTCGAAGGGGGTTGACCTACGAGCAGTACTTC
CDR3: CSVRRGLTYEQYF

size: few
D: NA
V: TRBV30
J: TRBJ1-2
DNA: TGTGCCTGGAGTGTACAGAGTGAGGGCTACACCTTC
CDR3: CAWSVQSEGYTF

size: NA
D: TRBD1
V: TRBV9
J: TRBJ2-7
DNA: TGTGCCAGCAGCCCGACGACAGGGGGAAACGAGCAGTACTTC
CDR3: CASSPTTGGNEQYF

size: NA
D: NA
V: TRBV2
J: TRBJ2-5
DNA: TGTGCCAGCGGATGGAAGAGGTCCCAAGAGACCCAGTACTTC
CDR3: CASGWKRSQETQYF

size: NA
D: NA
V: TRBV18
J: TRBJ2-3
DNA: TGTGCCAGCTCACCCTCCTATCCTAGCACAGATACGCAGTATTTT
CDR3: CASSPSYPSTDTQYF

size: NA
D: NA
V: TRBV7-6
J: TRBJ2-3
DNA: TGTGCCAGCAGCTTACTGGGGGCCAGCACAGATACGCAGTATTTT
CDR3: CASSLLGASTDTQYF

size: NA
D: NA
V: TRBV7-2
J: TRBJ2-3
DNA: TGTGCCAGCAGCTTAGTCTTAGCAACGCAGTATTTT
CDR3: CASSLVLATQYF

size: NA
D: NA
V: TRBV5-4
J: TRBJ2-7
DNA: TGTGCCAGCAGCCTCTATACTAACTCCTACGAGCAGTACTTC
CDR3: CASSLYTNSYEQYF

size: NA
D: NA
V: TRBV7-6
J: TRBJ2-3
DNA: TGTGCCACACGGGGGACCACAGATACGCAGTATTTT
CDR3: CATRGTTDTQYF

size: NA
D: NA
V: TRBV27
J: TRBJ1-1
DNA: TGTGCCAGCAGTTTAAGGGGGGGCGCTGAAGCTTTCTTT
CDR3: CASSLRGGAEAFF

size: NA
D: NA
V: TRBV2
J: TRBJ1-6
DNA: TGTGCCAGCACCTCCGGGACACAGAATTCACCCCTCCACTTT
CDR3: CASTSGTQNSPLHF

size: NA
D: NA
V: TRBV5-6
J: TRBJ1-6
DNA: TGTGCCAGCAGCTTGGGGAACGTACGGGGCCTCCACTTT
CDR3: CASSLGNVRGLHF

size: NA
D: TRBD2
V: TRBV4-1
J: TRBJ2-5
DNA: TGCGCCAGCAGCCAAAGCCCCCGAGGAGCGGGGCAAGAGACCCAGTACTTC
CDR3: CASSQSPRGAGQETQYF

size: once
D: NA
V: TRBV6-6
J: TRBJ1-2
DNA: TGTGCCAGCAGTTATCGGTCAGCCACTATTAATGGCTACACCTTC
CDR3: CASSYRSATINGYTF

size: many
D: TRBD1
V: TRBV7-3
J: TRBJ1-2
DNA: TGTGCCAGCAGCCCGTATCGGACAGGCGACCCTAGGGATTGGACCTTC
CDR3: CASSPYRTGDPRDWTF

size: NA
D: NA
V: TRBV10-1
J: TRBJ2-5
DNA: TGCGCCAGCAGTGAGTCGGGGCAGGGCTCAAAAGAGACCCAGTACTTC
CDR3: CASSESGQGSKETQYF

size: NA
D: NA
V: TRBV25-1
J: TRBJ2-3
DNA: TGTGCCAGCAGGGGGCAGTCGGATACGCAGTATTTT
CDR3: CASRGQSDTQYF

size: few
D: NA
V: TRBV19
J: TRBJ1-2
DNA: TGTGCCAGTAGTATAGATCCGGGAGAGAGCTATGGCTACACCTTC
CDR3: CASSIDPGESYGYTF

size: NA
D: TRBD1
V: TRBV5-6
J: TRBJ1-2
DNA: TGTGCCAGCAGCGGGAACAGGGGATATGGCTACACCTTC
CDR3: CASSGNRGYGYTF

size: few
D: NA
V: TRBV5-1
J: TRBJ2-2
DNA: TGCGCCAGCAGCCCATGGCCCGAAGGGGCCGGGGAGCTGTTTTTT
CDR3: CASSPWPEGAGELFF

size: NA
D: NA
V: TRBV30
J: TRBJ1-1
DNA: TGTGCCTGGAGTGGAGTCCGGACTGAGGGAAACACTGAAGCTTTCTTT
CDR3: CAWSGVRTEGNTEAFF

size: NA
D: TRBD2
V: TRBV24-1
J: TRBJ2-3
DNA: TGTGCCACCAGTGACCCACCGGGACTAGCGGGGGACACAGATACGCAGTATTTT
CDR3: CATSDPPGLAGDTDTQYF

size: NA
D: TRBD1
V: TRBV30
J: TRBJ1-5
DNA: TGTGCCTGGGGACGACAGGGTCTTAGCAATCAGCCCCAGCATTTT
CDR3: CAWGRQGLSNQPQHF

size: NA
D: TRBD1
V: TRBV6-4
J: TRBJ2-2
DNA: TGTGCCAGCAGTGACGGGACAGGGAACACCGGGGAGCTGTTTTTT
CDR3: CASSDGTGNTGELFF